The source of this T cell receptor beta chain is a study of T cell changes during pregnancy in multiple sclerosis. The repertoire was sequenced with immunoSEQ multiplex PCR; TCRdb's copy has only in-frame clones and lacks some. This sample has approximately 80,000 clones; roughly 93% occur once, and the top ten carry about 2.5%. V was pared by 6 bases and J by 5 bases, with 7 bases of the junction left unmatched. Germline CDR1 and CDR2: MNHNY and SVGAGI (reference sequence). This CDR3 region has 13 residues. Source: peripheral blood, taken in the third trimester of pregnancy. The origin of this receptor is a female donor with multiple sclerosis, enrolled in a pregnancy study. The rearrangement joins TRBV6-6 to TRBJ2-7, with TRBD1 matching 7 bases. The CDR3 sequence: CASRDRDKNEQYF. In DNA, the CDR3 is TGTGCCAGCAGAGACAGGGATAAGAACGAGCAGTACTTC.